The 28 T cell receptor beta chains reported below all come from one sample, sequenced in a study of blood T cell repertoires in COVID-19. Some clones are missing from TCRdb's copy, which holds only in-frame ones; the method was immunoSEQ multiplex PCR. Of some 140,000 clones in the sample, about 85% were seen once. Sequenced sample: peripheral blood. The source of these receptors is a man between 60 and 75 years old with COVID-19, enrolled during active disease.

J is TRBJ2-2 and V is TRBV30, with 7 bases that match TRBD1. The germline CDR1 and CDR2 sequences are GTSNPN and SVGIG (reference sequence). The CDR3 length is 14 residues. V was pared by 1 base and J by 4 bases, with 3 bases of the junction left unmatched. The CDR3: CAWSATGVTGELFF. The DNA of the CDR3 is TGTGCCTGGAGTGCCACAGGGGTCACCGGGGAGCTGTTTTTT.

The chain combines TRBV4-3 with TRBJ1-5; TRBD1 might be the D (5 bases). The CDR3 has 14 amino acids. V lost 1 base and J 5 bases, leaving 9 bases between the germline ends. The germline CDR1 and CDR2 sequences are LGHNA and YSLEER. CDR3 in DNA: TGCGCCAGCAGCCAAGGGGGCAGCTATCAGCCCCAGCATTTT. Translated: CASSQGGSYQPQHF.

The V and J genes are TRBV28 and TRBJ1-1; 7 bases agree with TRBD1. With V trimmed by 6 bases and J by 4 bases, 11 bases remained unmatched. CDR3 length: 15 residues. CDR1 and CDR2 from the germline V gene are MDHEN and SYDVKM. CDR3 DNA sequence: TGTGCCAGCAGAACCCCGACAGGGAAGATCACTGAAGCTTTCTTT. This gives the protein CASRTPTGKITEAFF.

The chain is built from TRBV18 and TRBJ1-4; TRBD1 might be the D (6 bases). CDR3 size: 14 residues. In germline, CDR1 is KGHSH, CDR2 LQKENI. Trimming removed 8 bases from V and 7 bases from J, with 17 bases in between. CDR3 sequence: CASTYRDLGEKLFF. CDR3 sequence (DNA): TGTGCCAGCACCTACAGGGATCTGGGTGAAAAACTGTTTTTT. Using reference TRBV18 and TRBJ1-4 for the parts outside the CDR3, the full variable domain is NAGVMQNPRHLVRRRGQEARLRCSPMKGHSHVYWYRQLPEEGLKFMVYLQKENIIDESGMPKERFSAEFPKEGPSILRIQQVVRGDSAAYFCASTYRDLGEKLFFGSGTQLSVL.

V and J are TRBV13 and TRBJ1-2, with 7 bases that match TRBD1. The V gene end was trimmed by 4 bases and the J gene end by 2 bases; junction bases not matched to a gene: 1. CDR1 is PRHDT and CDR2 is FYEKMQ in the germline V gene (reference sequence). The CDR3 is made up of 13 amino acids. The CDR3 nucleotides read TGTGCCAGCAGCTCGGGACAGAACTATGGCTACACCTTC. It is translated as CASSSGQNYGYTF.

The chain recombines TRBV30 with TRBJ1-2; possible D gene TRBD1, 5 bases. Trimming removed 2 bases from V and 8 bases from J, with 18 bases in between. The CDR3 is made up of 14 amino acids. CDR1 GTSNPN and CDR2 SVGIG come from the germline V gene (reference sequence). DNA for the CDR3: TGTGCCTGGAGTACACCCGGGGGGTTCTGGGGCTACACCTTC. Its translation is CAWSTPGGFWGYTF.

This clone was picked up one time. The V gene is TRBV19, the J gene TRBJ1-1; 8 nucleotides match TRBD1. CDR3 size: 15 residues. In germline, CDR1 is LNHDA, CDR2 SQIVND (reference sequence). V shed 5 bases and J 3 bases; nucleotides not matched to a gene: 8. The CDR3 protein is CASSPAGGAYTEAFF. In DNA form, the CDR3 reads TGTGCCAGTAGTCCCGCAGGGGGCGCTTACACTGAAGCTTTCTTT.

In DNA, the CDR3 is TGTGCCAGCAGCACCAGAGAGACCCAGTACTTC. Translated, it gives CASSTRETQYF. V usage is TRBV11-3 and J usage is TRBJ2-5, with D unresolved. Germline V gene data show CDR1 as SGHNT and CDR2 as YENEEA. V was cut by 5 bases and J by 4 bases, with 5 bases left in between. The CDR3 spans 11 residues.

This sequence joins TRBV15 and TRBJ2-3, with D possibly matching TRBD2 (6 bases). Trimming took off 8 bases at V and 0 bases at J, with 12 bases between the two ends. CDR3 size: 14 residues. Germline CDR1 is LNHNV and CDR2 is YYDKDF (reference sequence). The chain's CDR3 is CATEVGGSTDTQYF. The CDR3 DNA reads TGTGCCACCGAGGTAGGAGGGAGCACAGATACGCAGTATTTT. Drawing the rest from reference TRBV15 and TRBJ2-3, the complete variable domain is DAMVIQNPRYQVTQFGKPVTLSCSQTLNHNVMYWYQQKSSQAPKLLFHYYDKDFNNEADTPDNFQSRRPNTSFCFLDIRSPGLGDTAMYLCATEVGGSTDTQYFGPGTRLTVL.

The CDR3 sequence: CASSTQEATPQHF. CDR3 nucleotide sequence: TGTGCCAGTAGCACCCAAGAGGCCACCCCCCAGCATTTT. The rearrangement joins TRBV19 to TRBJ1-5; D gene uncertain. Germline V gene data show CDR1 as LNHDA and CDR2 as SQIVND (reference sequence). The ends were cut back, 6 bases at V and 10 bases at J, with 16 bases in the middle. The CDR3 loop spans 13 amino acids.

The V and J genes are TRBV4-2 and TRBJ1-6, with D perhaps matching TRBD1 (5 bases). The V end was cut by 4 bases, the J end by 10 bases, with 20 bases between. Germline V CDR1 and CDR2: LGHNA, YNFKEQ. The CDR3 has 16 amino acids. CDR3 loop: CASSLGTLGDRSPLHF. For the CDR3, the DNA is TGTGCCAGCAGCCTCGGGACTTTAGGGGATAGATCACCCCTCCACTTT.

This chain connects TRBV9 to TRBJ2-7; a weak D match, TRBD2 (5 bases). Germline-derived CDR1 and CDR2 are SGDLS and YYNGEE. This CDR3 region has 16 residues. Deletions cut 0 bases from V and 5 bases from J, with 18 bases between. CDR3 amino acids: CASSVGVGDAENEQYF. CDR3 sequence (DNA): TGTGCCAGCAGCGTAGGGGTGGGAGATGCTGAGAACGAGCAGTACTTC.

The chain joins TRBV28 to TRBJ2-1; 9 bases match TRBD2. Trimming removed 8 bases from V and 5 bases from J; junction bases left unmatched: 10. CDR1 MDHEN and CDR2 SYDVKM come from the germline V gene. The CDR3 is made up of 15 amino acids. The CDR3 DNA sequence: TGTGCCAGCCTCACAGCGGGGGGTCAGAACAATGAGCAGTTCTTC. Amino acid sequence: CASLTAGGQNNEQFF. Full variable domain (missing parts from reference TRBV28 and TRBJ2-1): DVKVTQSSRYLVKRTGEKVFLECVQDMDHENMFWYRQDPGLGLRLIYFSYDVKMKEKGDIPEGYSVSREKKERFSLILESASTNQTSMYLCASLTAGGQNNEQFFGPGTRLTVL.

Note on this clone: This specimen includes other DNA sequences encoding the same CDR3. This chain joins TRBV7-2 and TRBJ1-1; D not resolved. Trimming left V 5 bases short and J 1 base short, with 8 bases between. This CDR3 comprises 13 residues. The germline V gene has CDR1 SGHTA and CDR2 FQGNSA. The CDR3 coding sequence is TGTGCCAGCAGCCCCGGGAGGAACACTGAAGCTTTCTTT. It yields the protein CASSPGRNTEAFF.

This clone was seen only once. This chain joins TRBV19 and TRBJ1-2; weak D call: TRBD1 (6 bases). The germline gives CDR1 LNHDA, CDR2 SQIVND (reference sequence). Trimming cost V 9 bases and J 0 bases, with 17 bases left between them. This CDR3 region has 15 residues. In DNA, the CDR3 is TGTGCCAGCCGGGACATCCTAGGGGCTAACTATGGCTACACCTTC. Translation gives CASRDILGANYGYTF.

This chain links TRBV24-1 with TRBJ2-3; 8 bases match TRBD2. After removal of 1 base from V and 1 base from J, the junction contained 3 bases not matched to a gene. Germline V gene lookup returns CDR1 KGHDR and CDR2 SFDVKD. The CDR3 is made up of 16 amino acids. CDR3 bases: TGTGCCACCAGTGATTTTGGACTAGCAGGCACAGATACGCAGTATTTT. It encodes CATSDFGLAGTDTQYF.

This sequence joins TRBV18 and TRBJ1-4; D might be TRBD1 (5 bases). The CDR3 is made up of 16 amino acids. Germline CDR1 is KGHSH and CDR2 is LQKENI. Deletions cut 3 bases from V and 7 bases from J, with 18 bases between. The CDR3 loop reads CASSPLVTGEGEKLFF. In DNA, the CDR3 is TGTGCCAGCTCACCCCTCGTAACGGGGGAAGGTGAAAAACTGTTTTTT.

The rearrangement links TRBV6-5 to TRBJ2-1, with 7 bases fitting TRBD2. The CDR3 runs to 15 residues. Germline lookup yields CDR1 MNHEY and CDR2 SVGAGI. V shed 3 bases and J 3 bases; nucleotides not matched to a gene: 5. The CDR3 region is CASSYTLAIYNEQFF. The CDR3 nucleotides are TGTGCCAGCAGTTATACACTAGCGATCTACAATGAGCAGTTCTTC.

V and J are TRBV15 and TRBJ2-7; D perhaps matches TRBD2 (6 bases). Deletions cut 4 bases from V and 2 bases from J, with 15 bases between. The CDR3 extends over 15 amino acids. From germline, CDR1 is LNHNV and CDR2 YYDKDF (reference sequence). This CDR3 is CATSKVGLTTYEQYF. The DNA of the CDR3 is TGTGCCACCAGCAAGGTGGGACTCACGACCTACGAGCAGTACTTC.

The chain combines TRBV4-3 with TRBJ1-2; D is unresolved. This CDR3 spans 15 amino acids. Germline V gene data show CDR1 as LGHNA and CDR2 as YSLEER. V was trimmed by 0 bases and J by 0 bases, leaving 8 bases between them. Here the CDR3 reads CASSQDRHSNYGYTF. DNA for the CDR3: TGCGCCAGCAGCCAAGATAGACACTCTAACTATGGCTACACCTTC.

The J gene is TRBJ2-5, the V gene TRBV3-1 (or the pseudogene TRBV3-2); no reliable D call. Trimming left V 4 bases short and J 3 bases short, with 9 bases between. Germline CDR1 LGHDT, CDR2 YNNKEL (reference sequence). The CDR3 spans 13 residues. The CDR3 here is CASSRNLEETQYF. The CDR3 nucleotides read TGTGCCAGCAGCCGGAATCTAGAAGAGACCCAGTACTTC.

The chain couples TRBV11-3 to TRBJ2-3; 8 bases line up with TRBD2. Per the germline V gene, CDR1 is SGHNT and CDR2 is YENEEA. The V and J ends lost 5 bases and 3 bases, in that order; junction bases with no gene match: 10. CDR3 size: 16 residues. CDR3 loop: CASSPTGGALTDTQYF. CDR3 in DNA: TGTGCCAGCAGCCCTACGGGGGGGGCGCTTACAGATACGCAGTATTTT.

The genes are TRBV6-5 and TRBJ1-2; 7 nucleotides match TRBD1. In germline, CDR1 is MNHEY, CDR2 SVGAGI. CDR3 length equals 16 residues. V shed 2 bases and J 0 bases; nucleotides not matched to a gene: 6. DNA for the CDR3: TGTGCCAGCAGTTACCTCCCAGGGGGAGCTAACTATGGCTACACCTTC. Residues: CASSYLPGGANYGYTF.

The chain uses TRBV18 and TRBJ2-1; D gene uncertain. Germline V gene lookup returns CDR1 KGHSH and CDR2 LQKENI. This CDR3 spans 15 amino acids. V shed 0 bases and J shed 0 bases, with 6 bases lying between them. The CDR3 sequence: CASSPPLSSYNEQFF. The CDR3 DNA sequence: TGTGCCAGCTCACCACCTCTATCCTCCTACAATGAGCAGTTCTTC.

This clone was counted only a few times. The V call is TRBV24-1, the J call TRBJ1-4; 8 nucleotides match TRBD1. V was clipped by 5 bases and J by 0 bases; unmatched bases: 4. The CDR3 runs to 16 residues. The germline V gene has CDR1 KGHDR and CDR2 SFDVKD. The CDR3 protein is CATSVGTGATNEKLFF. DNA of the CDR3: TGTGCCACCAGTGTGGGGACAGGAGCAACTAATGAAAAACTGTTTTTT.

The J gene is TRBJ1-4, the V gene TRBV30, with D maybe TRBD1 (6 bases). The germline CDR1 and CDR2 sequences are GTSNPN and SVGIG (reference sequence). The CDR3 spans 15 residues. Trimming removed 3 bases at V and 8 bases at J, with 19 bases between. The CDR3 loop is CAWSPRGTIPEKLFF. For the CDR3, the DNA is TGTGCCTGGAGCCCTCGAGGGACAATTCCCGAAAAACTGTTTTTT.

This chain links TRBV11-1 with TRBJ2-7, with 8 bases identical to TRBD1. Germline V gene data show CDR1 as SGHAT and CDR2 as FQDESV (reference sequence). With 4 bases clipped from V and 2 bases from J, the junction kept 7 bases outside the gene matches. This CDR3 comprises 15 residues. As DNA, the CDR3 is TGTGCCAGCAGCTCTCCGGGACAGGCCGCCTACGAGCAGTACTTC. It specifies CASSSPGQAAYEQYF. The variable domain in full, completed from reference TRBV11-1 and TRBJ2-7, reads EAEVAQSPRYKITEKSQAVAFWCDPISGHATLYWYRQILGQGPELLVQFQDESVVDDSQLPKDRFSAERLKGVDSTLKIQPAELGDSAMYLCASSSPGQAAYEQYFGPGTRLTVT.

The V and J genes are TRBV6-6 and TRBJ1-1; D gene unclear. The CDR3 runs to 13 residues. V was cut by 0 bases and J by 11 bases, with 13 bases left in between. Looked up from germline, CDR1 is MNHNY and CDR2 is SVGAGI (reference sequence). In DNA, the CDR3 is TGTGCCAGCAGTTACTCGAGAAACTACCACGCTTTCTTT. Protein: CASSYSRNYHAFF.